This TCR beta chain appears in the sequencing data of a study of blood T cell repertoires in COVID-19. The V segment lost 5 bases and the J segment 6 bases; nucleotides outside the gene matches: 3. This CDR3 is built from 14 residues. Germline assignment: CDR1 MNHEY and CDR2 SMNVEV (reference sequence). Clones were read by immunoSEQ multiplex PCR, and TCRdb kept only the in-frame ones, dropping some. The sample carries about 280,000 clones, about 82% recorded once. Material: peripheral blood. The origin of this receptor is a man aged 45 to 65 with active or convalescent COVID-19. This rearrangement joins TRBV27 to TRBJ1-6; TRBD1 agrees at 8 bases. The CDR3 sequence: CASSLDRGNSPLHF. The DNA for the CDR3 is TGTGCCAGCAGTCTCGACAGGGGTAATTCACCCCTCCACTTT.